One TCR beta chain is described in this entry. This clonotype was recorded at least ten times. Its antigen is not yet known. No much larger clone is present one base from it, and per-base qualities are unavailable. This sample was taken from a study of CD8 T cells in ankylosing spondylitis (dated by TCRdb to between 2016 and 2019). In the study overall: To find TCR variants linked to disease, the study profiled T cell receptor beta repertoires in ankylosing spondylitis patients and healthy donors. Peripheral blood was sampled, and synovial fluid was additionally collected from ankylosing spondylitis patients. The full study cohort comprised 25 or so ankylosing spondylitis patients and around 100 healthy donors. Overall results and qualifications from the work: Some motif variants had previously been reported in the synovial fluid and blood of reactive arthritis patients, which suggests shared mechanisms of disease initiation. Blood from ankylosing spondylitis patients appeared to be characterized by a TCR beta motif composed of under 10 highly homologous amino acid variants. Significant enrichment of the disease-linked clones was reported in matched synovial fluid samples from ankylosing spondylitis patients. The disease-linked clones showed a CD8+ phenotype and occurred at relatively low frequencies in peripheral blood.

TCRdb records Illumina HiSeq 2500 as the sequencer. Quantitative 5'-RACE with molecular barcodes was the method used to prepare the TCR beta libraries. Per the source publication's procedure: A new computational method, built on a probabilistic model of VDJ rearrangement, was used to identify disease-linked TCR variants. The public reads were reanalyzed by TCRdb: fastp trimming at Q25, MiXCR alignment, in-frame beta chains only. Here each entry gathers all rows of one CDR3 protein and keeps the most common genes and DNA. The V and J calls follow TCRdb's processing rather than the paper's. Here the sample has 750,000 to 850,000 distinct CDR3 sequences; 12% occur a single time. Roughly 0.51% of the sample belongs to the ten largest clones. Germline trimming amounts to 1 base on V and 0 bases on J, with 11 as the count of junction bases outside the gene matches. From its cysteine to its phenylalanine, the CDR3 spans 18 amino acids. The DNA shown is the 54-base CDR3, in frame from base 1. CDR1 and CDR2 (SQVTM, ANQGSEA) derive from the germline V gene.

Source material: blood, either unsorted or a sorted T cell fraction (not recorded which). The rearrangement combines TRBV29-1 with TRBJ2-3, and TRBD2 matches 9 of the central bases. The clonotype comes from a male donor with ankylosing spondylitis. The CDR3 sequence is CSVEGLSGGTPSTDTQYF. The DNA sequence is TGCAGCGTTGAAGGCCTCAGCGGGGGGACTCCTAGCACAGATACGCAGTATTTT.